The T cell receptor (beta chain) under discussion was sequenced for a study of shared clonotypes between healthy human individuals. Investigators divided CD4+ cells into CD45RA+ naive and CD45RA-negative memory subsets. The CDR3 is 16 amino acids. CDR1 and CDR2 from the germline V gene are SGHNT and YENEEA. Trimming left V 2 bases short and J 4 bases short, with 12 bases between. The sample holds one count of this clone. Its antigen is still unknown. Libraries were prepared by immunoSEQ multiplex PCR; TCRdb keeps only in-frame clonotypes and omits some of them. The sample yields 1.6 million or so clones, approximately 98.5% seen once. Regarding the study as a whole: Clonotype sharing among donors was expected to depend on sequencing depth. Investigators collected only blood, and repertoires in tissues likely differ. Clonotypes not shared had lower generation probabilities than those common to all four donors.

This sequence joins TRBV11-3 and TRBJ2-6; D not certain. The sequence derives from a man aged 30 to 45 in good health. Specimen: naive CD4+ T cells sorted from blood. Specified subset: CD45RA+ positively selected. In DNA form, the CDR3 reads TGTGCCAGCAGCTTATATGGGTCGTCCGGGGCCAACGTCCTGACTTTC. Translated, it gives CASSLYGSSGANVLTF. The full variable domain, with the rest looked up from reference TRBV11-3 and TRBJ2-6, is EAGVVQSPRYKIIEKKQPVAFWCNPISGHNTLYWYLQNLGQGPELLIRYENEEAVDDSQLPKDRFSAERLKGVDSTLKIQPAELGDSAVYLCASSLYGSSGANVLTFGAGSRLTVL.